This note documents a single T cell receptor (beta chain) sequence. The antigen is undetermined. This entry belongs to a study of T cell responses to AZD1222 COVID-19 vaccine. Whole-study results and caveats: Only a handful of AZD1222 recipients tested seropositive at baseline. Repertoire samples came only from after the peak T cell response.

This table comes from immunoSEQ multiplex PCR, and its TCRdb copy is limited to in-frame clones, with some not included. The table shows around 130,000 clones, with 88% occurring only once. Germline assignment: CDR1 KGHSH and CDR2 LQKENI. This CDR3 has 12 amino acids. V was pared by 4 bases and J by 6 bases, with 2 bases of the junction left unmatched. Here the sequenced sample was peripheral blood, taken 28 days after the second AZD1222 dose. The sequence came from an adult who received the AZD1222 COVID-19 vaccine. The J gene is TRBJ2-7, the V gene TRBV18; 8 bases are a match to TRBD1. The chain's CDR3 is CASSLDRGEQYF. Here the CDR3 DNA reads TGTGCCAGCTCACTCGACAGGGGCGAGCAGTACTTC.